Listed below are T cell receptor beta chains from one sample, sequenced in a study of T-cell reconstitution after alpha-beta-depleted transplantation in children. MiXCR was run by TCRdb on the PCR reads, yielding one entry per CDR3 protein. The table has over 200,000 distinct CDR3 sequences, approximately 10% seen once. The sequences come from PBMCs, collected before TCRalphabeta/CD19-depleted stem cell transplant. Receptors were obtained from a child under two years old with acute myeloid leukemia, due to receive a stem cell transplant. The CDR3 runs from the conserved cysteine through the conserved F or W. Each record gives: D gene, J gene, V gene, clone size, CDR3 protein, CDR3 DNA. D genes are given only for firm matches. Only part of the rows carry a size: once, few, many, or a class if the clone is expanded.

D: .; J: TRBJ2-3; V: TRBV18; size: many; CDR3: CASSHGQRTSTDTQYF; DNA: TGTGCCAGCTCGCATGGACAACGGACTAGCACAGATACGCAGTATTTT
D: .; J: TRBJ2-3; V: TRBV3-1; size: few; CDR3: CASSQEVLGASDTQYF; DNA: TGTGCCAGCAGCCAAGAAGTCCTGGGAGCGTCGGATACGCAGTATTTT
D: .; J: TRBJ2-2; V: TRBV3-1; size: many; CDR3: CASSQVGNGELFF; DNA: TGTGCCAGCAGCCAAGTCGGGAACGGGGAGCTGTTTTTT
D: .; J: TRBJ1-5; V: TRBV28; size: many; CDR3: CASTMGGLQPQHF; DNA: TGTGCCAGCACTATGGGGGGCCTTCAGCCCCAGCATTTT
D: .; J: TRBJ1-1; V: TRBV29-1; size: many; CDR3: CSYQFGRGEAFF; DNA: TGCAGCTACCAATTTGGCAGGGGTGAAGCTTTCTTT
D: TRBD1; J: TRBJ2-1; V: TRBV20-1; size: many; CDR3: CSARNRDRGYNEQFF; DNA: TGCAGTGCTAGAAACCGGGACAGGGGATACAATGAGCAGTTCTTC
D: .; J: TRBJ2-3; V: TRBV28; size: .; CDR3: CASSAGDTDTQYF; DNA: TGTGCCAGCAGTGCCGGGGACACAGATACGCAGTATTTT
D: .; J: TRBJ1-1; V: TRBV3-1; size: many; CDR3: CASSRESTEAFF; DNA: TGTGCCAGCAGCAGGGAGTCCACTGAAGCTTTCTTT
D: TRBD1; J: TRBJ1-1; V: TRBV5-1; size: .; CDR3: CASSLVIAGQGAAFF; DNA: TGCGCCAGCAGCTTGGTAATTGCCGGACAGGGTGCAGCTTTCTTT
D: .; J: TRBJ1-5; V: TRBV7-6; size: .; CDR3: CASSSKPGARSNQPQHF; DNA: TGTGCCAGCAGCTCGAAACCCGGGGCACGTAGCAATCAGCCCCAGCATTTT
D: .; J: TRBJ2-3; V: TRBV24-1; size: many; CDR3: CATSDFRKGRTDTQYF; DNA: TGTGCCACCAGTGATTTCCGAAAGGGGCGCACAGATACGCAGTATTTT
D: TRBD2; J: TRBJ2-7; V: TRBV5-1; size: many; CDR3: CASSLVAGREYEQYF; DNA: TGCGCCAGCAGCTTGGTAGCGGGGAGAGAATACGAGCAGTACTTC
D: .; J: TRBJ2-3; V: TRBV11-2; size: many; CDR3: CASSLSPGSTDTQYF; DNA: TGTGCCAGCAGCTTATCTCCCGGGAGCACAGATACGCAGTATTTT
D: .; J: TRBJ1-1; V: TRBV7-2; size: few; CDR3: CASSLRGRAEAFF; DNA: TGTGCCAGCAGCTTAAGGGGTCGGGCTGAAGCTTTCTTT
D: .; J: TRBJ2-3; V: TRBV20-1; size: many; CDR3: CSARDSGSTDTQYF; DNA: TGCAGTGCTAGAGACAGCGGGAGCACAGATACGCAGTATTTT
D: .; J: TRBJ1-1; V: TRBV7-8; size: .; CDR3: CASARQDPPEAFF; DNA: TGTGCCAGCGCACGACAGGACCCCCCTGAAGCTTTCTTT
D: TRBD2; J: TRBJ2-3; V: TRBV20-1; size: many; CDR3: CSARVPAGGRDTQYF; DNA: TGCAGTGCTAGAGTTCCGGCGGGAGGAAGAGATACGCAGTATTTT
D: .; J: TRBJ1-1; V: TRBV20-1; size: many; CDR3: CSSTEDNVRTEAFF; DNA: TGCAGTAGTACCGAAGACAATGTACGGACTGAAGCTTTCTTT
D: .; J: TRBJ1-1; V: TRBV7-9; size: many; CDR3: CASSLLGATEAFF; DNA: TGTGCCAGCAGCTTATTGGGGGCCACTGAAGCTTTCTTT
D: .; J: TRBJ2-7; V: TRBV6-1; size: many; CDR3: CASEGQTSYEQYF; DNA: TGTGCCAGCGAGGGGCAGACCTCCTACGAGCAGTACTTC
D: .; J: TRBJ1-5; V: TRBV12-3/TRBV12-4; size: many; CDR3: CASSFTVNQPQHF; DNA: TGTGCCAGCAGTTTCACAGTCAATCAGCCCCAGCATTTT
D: .; J: TRBJ2-7; V: TRBV11-2; size: .; CDR3: CASSSYRDPYEQYF; DNA: TGTGCCAGCAGCTCCTACCGGGATCCCTACGAGCAGTACTTC
D: TRBD2; J: TRBJ2-1; V: TRBV25-1; size: .; CDR3: CAGSRGGSYNEQFF; DNA: TGTGCCGGCTCCCGGGGGGGATCCTACAATGAGCAGTTCTTC
D: .; J: TRBJ1-5; V: TRBV12-3/TRBV12-4; size: many; CDR3: CASTQGEGSNQPQHF; DNA: TGTGCCAGCACCCAGGGTGAGGGAAGCAATCAGCCCCAGCATTTT
D: TRBD2; J: TRBJ2-1; V: TRBV11-2; size: few; CDR3: CASSLEGLAGFSSYNEQFF; DNA: TGTGCCAGCAGCTTAGAAGGTCTAGCGGGTTTCAGCTCCTACAATGAGCAGTTCTTC
D: .; J: TRBJ2-7; V: TRBV5-1; size: many; CDR3: CASSSSDGLSYEQYF; DNA: TGCGCCAGCAGTTCCTCTGACGGCCTCTCCTACGAGCAGTACTTC
D: .; J: TRBJ1-1; V: TRBV6-5; size: many; CDR3: CASSSTAVGAFF; DNA: TGTGCCAGCAGCTCCACGGCTGTTGGCGCTTTCTTT
D: .; J: TRBJ2-5; V: TRBV23-1; size: .; CDR3: CASSQSSDSRRETQYF; DNA: TGCGCCAGCAGTCAATCGTCAGACAGCAGACGAGAGACCCAGTACTTC
D: .; J: TRBJ1-2; V: TRBV3-1; size: many; CDR3: CASSQQAGAVGYTF; DNA: TGTGCCAGCAGCCAGCAGGCGGGGGCCGTTGGCTACACCTTC
D: .; J: TRBJ2-2; V: TRBV29-1; size: many; CDR3: CSVGERTGELFF; DNA: TGCAGCGTTGGTGAAAGAACCGGGGAGCTGTTTTTT
D: .; J: TRBJ2-3; V: TRBV20-1; size: many; CDR3: CSAPITDTQYF; DNA: TGCAGTGCGCCAATCACAGATACGCAGTATTTT
D: TRBD1; J: TRBJ2-7; V: TRBV7-2; size: many; CDR3: CASSSGTGSYEQYF; DNA: TGTGCCAGCAGCTCCGGGACAGGGTCCTACGAGCAGTACTTC
D: TRBD2; J: TRBJ2-3; V: TRBV10-3; size: many; CDR3: CAIGEGTQYF; DNA: TGTGCCATCGGGGAGGGCACGCAGTATTTT
D: .; J: TRBJ1-1; V: TRBV2; size: many; CDR3: CASAPDSVAAFF; DNA: TGTGCCAGCGCCCCGGACAGTGTGGCAGCTTTCTTT
D: TRBD1; J: TRBJ1-2; V: TRBV29-1; size: many; CDR3: CSVEGRGSNYGYTF; DNA: TGCAGCGTTGAGGGCAGGGGGTCTAACTATGGCTACACCTTC
D: .; J: TRBJ1-2; V: TRBV28; size: many; CDR3: CASRGWKGYTF; DNA: TGTGCCAGCAGGGGATGGAAAGGCTACACCTTC
D: .; J: TRBJ2-1; V: TRBV7-9; size: many; CDR3: CASSPSSYNEQFF; DNA: TGTGCCAGCAGCCCGAGCTCCTACAATGAGCAGTTCTTC
D: .; J: TRBJ2-2; V: TRBV19; size: few; CDR3: CASKGSSYTGELFF; DNA: TGTGCCAGCAAGGGTAGTTCATACACCGGGGAGCTGTTTTTT
D: .; J: TRBJ2-1; V: TRBV20-1; size: many; CDR3: CSARRADYNEQFF; DNA: TGCAGTGCTAGAAGAGCCGACTACAATGAGCAGTTCTTC
D: TRBD2; J: TRBJ2-3; V: TRBV20-1; size: few; CDR3: CSGLAGVGDTQYF; DNA: TGCAGTGGCCTAGCGGGAGTAGGGGATACGCAGTATTTT
D: .; J: TRBJ1-1; V: TRBV5-1; size: many; CDR3: CASSLGGAGGTEAFF; DNA: TGCGCCAGCAGCTTGGGGGGGGCCGGGGGCACTGAAGCTTTCTTT
D: .; J: TRBJ2-2; V: TRBV12-5; size: many; CDR3: CASGFFNAGRTGELFF; DNA: TGTGCTAGTGGTTTTTTTAACGCAGGGAGGACCGGGGAGCTGTTTTTT
D: .; J: TRBJ2-3; V: TRBV7-2; size: many; CDR3: CASSSPLYTDTQYF; DNA: TGTGCCAGCAGCTCCCCCCTTTACACAGATACGCAGTATTTT
D: TRBD1; J: TRBJ1-1; V: TRBV28; size: many; CDR3: CASSFTGGASLFLGTEAFF; DNA: TGTGCCAGCAGCTTCACAGGGGGCGCATCCCTCTTTCTGGGCACTGAAGCTTTCTTT
D: TRBD2; J: TRBJ2-1; V: TRBV4-2; size: few; CDR3: CASSQVGGNAYNEQFF; DNA: TGTGCCAGCAGCCAAGTGGGGGGGAATGCGTACAATGAGCAGTTCTTC
D: TRBD1; J: TRBJ2-4; V: TRBV29-1; size: few; CDR3: CSAPGQGKGIQYF; DNA: TGCAGCGCCCCGGGACAGGGCAAGGGCATTCAGTACTTC
D: .; J: TRBJ2-5; V: TRBV5-5; size: many; CDR3: CASTSTNQRRETQYF; DNA: TGTGCCAGTACTTCGACCAACCAAAGGAGAGAGACCCAGTACTTC
D: .; J: TRBJ1-1; V: TRBV2; size: many; CDR3: CASSETSITEAFF; DNA: TGTGCCAGCAGTGAGACAAGTATTACTGAAGCTTTCTTT
D: .; J: TRBJ1-1; V: TRBV28; size: many; CDR3: CAHKYRGWTEAFF; DNA: TGTGCCCATAAGTATAGGGGGTGGACTGAAGCTTTCTTT
D: TRBD2; J: TRBJ2-1; V: TRBV5-1; size: many; CDR3: CASSLDAGALNNEQFF; DNA: TGCGCCAGCAGCTTGGATGCGGGAGCACTGAACAATGAGCAGTTCTTC